The present T cell receptor beta chain was sequenced within a study of T cells in Graves' hyperthyroidism and ophthalmopathy. Study observations and caveats: Blood shared most expanded thyroid clonotypes above 0.001.

Concerning this clonotype itself: What it binds is unknown.

The CDR3 regions of TCR beta were amplified from RNA transcripts. First-round RT-PCR of the TCR CDR3 relied on the HTBI primer set. TCRdb analysed the multiplex PCR reads with MiXCR anew, one entry per CDR3 protein. The sample records about 560,000 distinct CDR3 sequences, about 43% being singletons. Graves' hyperthyroidism is called stable when ophthalmopathy does not progress within 18 months. Sequencing was done on a sample of peripheral blood or thyroid tissue (not recorded which). The receptor's source is a woman younger than 30 with Graves' hyperthyroidism.

CDR3: CASSIDGFGSYEQYF. DNA for the CDR3: TGTGCCAGCAGCATTGACGGGTTTGGGTCCTACGAGCAGTACTTC. The V gene is TRBV7-9, the J gene TRBJ2-7; D gene unclear. The germline V gene has CDR1 SEHNR and CDR2 FQNEAQ (reference sequence). CDR3 length equals 15 residues. V was shortened by 5 bases and J by 1 base, with 15 bases between the two germline ends.